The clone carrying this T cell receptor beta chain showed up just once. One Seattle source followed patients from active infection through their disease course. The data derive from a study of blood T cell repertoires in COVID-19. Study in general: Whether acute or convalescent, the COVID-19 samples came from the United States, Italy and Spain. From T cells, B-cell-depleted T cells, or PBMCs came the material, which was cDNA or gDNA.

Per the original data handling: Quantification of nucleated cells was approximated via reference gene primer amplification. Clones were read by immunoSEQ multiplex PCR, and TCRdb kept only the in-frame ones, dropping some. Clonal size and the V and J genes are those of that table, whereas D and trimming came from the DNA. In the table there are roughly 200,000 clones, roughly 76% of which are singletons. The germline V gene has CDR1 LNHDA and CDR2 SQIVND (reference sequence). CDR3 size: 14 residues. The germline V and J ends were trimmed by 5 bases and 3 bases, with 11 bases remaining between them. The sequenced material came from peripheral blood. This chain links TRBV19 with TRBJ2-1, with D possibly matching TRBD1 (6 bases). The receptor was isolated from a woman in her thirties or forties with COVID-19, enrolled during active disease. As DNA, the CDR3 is TGTGCCAGTAGTTTCTTACAGGGCTACAATGAGCAGTTCTTC. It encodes CASSFLQGYNEQFF.